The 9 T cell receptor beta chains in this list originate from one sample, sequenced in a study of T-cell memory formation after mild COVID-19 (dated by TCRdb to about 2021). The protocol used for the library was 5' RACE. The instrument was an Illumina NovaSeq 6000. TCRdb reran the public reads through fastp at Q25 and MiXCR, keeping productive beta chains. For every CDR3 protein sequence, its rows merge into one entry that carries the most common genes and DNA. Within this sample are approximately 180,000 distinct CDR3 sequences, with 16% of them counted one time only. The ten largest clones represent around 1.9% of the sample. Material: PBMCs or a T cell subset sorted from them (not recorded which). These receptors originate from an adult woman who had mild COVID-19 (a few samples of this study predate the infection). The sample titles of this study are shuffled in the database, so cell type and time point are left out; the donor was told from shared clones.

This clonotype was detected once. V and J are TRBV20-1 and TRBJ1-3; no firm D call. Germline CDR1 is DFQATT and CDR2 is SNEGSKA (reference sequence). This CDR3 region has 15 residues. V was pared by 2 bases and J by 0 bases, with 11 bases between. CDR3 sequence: CSARRAGGSGNTIYF. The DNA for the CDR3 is TGCAGTGCTAGACGGGCAGGAGGCTCTGGAAACACCATATATTTT.

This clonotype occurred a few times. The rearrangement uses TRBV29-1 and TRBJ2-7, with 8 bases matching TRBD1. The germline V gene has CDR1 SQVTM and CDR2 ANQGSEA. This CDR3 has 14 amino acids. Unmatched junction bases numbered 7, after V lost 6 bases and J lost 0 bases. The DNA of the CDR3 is TGCAGCGTCGGACAGGGTCCCAACTCCTACGAGCAGTACTTC. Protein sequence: CSVGQGPNSYEQYF.

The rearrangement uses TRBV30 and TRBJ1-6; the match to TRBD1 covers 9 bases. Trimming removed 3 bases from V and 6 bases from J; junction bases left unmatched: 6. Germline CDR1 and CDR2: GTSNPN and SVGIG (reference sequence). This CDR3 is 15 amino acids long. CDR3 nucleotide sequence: TGTGCCTGGAGCGGTCCGGGACAGGGTAATTCACCCCTCCACTTT. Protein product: CAWSGPGQGNSPLHF. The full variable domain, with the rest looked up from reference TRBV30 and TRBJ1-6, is SQTIHQWPATLVQPVGSPLSLECTVEGTSNPNLYWYRQAAGRGLQLLFYSVGIGQISSEVPQNLSASRPQDRQFILSSKKLLLSDSGFYLCAWSGPGQGNSPLHFGNGTRLTVT.

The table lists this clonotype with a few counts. CDR3 in amino acids: CATSSQSLPNQPQHF. In DNA, the CDR3 is TGTGCCACCAGCAGCCAGTCGCTACCAAATCAGCCCCAGCATTTT. J is TRBJ1-5 and V is TRBV15; no reliable D call. The CDR3 has 15 amino acids. Germline V CDR1 and CDR2: LNHNV, YYDKDF (reference sequence). Deletions cut 3 bases from V and 4 bases from J, with 13 bases between.

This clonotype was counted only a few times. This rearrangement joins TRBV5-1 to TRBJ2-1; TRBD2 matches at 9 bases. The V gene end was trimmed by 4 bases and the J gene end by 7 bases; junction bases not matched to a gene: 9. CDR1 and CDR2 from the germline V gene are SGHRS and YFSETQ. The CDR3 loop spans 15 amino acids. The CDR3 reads CASSLALAGQNEQFF. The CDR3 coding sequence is TGCGCCAGCAGCCTTGCCCTAGCGGGGCAGAATGAGCAGTTCTTC.

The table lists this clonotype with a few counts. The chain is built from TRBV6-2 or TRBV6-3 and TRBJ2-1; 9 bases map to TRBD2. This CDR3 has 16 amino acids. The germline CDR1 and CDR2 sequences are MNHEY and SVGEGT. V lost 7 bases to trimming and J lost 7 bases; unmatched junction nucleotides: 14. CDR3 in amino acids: CASTSSPGTSRNEQFF. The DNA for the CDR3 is TGTGCCAGCACCTCCTCCCCCGGGACTAGCAGGAATGAGCAGTTCTTC.

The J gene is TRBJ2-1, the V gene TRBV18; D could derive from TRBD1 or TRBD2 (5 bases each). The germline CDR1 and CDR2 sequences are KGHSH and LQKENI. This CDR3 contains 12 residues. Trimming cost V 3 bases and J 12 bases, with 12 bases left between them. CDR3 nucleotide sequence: TGTGCCAGCTCACCCGACAGCGGCGGGCAGTTCTTC. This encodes CASSPDSGGQFF.

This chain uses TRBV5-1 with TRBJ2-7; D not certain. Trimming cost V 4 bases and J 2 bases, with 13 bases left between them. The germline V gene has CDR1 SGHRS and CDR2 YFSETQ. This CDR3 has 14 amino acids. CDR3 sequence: CASSATDVTYEQYF. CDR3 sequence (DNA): TGCGCCAGCAGCGCAACGGACGTGACCTACGAGCAGTACTTC. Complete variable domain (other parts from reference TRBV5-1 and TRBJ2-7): KAGVTQTPRYLIKTRGQQVTLSCSPISGHRSVSWYQQTPGQGLQFLFEYFSETQRNKGNFPGRFSGRQFSNSRSEMNVSTLELGDSALYLCASSATDVTYEQYFGPGTRLTVT.

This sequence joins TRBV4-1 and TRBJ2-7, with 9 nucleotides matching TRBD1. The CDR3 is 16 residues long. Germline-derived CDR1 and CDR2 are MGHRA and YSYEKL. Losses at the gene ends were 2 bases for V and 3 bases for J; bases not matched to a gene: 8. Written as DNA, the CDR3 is TGCGCCAGCAGCCAATCCCCGACAGGGGGGATCTACGAGCAGTACTTC. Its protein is CASSQSPTGGIYEQYF.